The following is a T cell receptor (beta chain) sequence with its context. These data originate in a study of Tregs in tolerant kidney transplant recipients. Germline lookup yields CDR1 SEHNR and CDR2 FQNEAQ (reference sequence). The CDR3 has 14 amino acids. V was pared by 2 bases and J by 6 bases, with 3 bases of the junction left unmatched. The table came from immunoSEQ multiplex PCR; TCRdb's copy has only in-frame clones and leaves some out. The sample carries around 77,000 clones, approximately 98% recorded once. The rearrangement joins TRBV7-9 to TRBJ1-5, with 8 bases identical to TRBD1. This TCR came from a human donor who received a combined kidney and bone marrow transplant. This sample comprised CD4+ T cells from blood, obtained before the transplant. The CDR3 region is CASSLQGAAQPQHF. The CDR3 coding sequence is TGTGCCAGCAGCTTACAGGGGGCCGCTCAGCCCCAGCATTTT. The full variable domain, its missing parts supplied by reference TRBV7-9 and TRBJ1-5, is DTGVSQNPRHKITKRGQNVTFRCDPISEHNRLYWYRQTLGQGPEFLTYFQNEAQLEKSRLLSDRFSAERPKGSFSTLEIQRTEQGDSAMYLCASSLQGAAQPQHFGDGTRLSIL.